The next 18 T cell receptor beta chains were all read from a single sample in a study of blood T cell repertoires in COVID-19. This table comes from immunoSEQ multiplex PCR, and its TCRdb copy is limited to in-frame clones, with some not included. The sample gives roughly 360,000 clones, approximately 90% of which show up once; roughly 0.97% is in the top ten. Sequencing used PBMCs or T cells enriched from blood (not recorded which). All receptors come from a woman aged 25 to 39 with acute COVID-19.

The chain recombines TRBV11-2 with TRBJ2-7; D gene unclear. V was clipped by 4 bases and J by 2 bases, with 18 bases between them. CDR1 and CDR2 (germline): SGHAT, FQNNGV. CDR3 length: 16 amino acids. This CDR3 reads CASSSRPRTVPYEQYF. In nucleotides, the CDR3 is TGTGCCAGCAGCTCCCGCCCGCGCACCGTTCCCTACGAGCAGTACTTC.

V usage is TRBV19 and J usage is TRBJ1-4; tentative D call: TRBD1 (6 bases). There are 14 residues in the CDR3. The germline V and J ends were trimmed by 7 bases and 8 bases, with 17 bases remaining between them. The V gene's germline CDR1 is LNHDA and CDR2 SQIVND (reference sequence). CDR3 region: CASTWTAGSEKLFF. The CDR3 DNA sequence: TGTGCCAGTACCTGGACAGCAGGGAGCGAAAAACTGTTTTTT.

This clone appeared a single time. The CDR3 reads CASSIPVGGANYGYTF. CDR3 nucleotide sequence: TGTGCCAGCAGCATCCCGGTTGGGGGCGCTAACTATGGCTACACCTTC. V is TRBV7-8 and J is TRBJ1-2; possible D gene TRBD1, 6 bases. CDR1 is SGHVS and CDR2 is FQNEAQ in the germline V gene. CDR3 size: 16 residues. V was trimmed by 5 bases and J by 0 bases, leaving 16 bases between them. Filled out from reference TRBV7-8 and TRBJ1-2, the complete variable domain reads GAGVSQSPRYKVAKRGQDVALRCDPISGHVSLFWYQQALGQGPEFLTYFQNEAQLDKSGLPSDRFFAERPEGSVSTLKIQRTQQEDSAVYLCASSIPVGGANYGYTFGSGTRLTVV.

This sequence joins TRBV7-4 and TRBJ1-5, with D hard to call. The V and J ends lost 5 bases and 8 bases respectively, with 10 bases between them. Germline V gives CDR1 SGHVT, CDR2 SQSDAQ. CDR3 length: 12 residues. The CDR3 DNA reads TGTGCCAGCAGCCCCGGGTCAAAGCCCCAGCATTTT. It specifies CASSPGSKPQHF.

The genes are TRBV7-8 and TRBJ1-5; TRBD1 agrees at 10 bases. J gave up 7 bases and V 1 base, and 4 bases lay outside the gene matches. The CDR3 spans 15 residues. The germline V gene encodes CDR1 SGHVS and CDR2 FQNEAQ. The CDR3 sequence is CASSLGTGGGQPQHF. In DNA, the CDR3 is TGTGCCAGCAGCTTAGGGACAGGGGGGGGACAGCCCCAGCATTTT.

The J gene is TRBJ1-4, the V gene TRBV7-9; D perhaps matches TRBD1 (5 bases). This CDR3 region has 16 residues. Deletions cut 8 bases from V and 8 bases from J, with 24 bases between. Looked up from germline, CDR1 is SEHNR and CDR2 is FQNEAQ (reference sequence). The CDR3 region has the DNA TGTGCCAGCTCCTCTACCACCGACAGTCCGAGGGAAAAACTGTTTTTT. Its translation: CASSSTTDSPREKLFF. Together with reference TRBV7-9 and TRBJ1-4, the CDR3 gives the full variable domain: DTGVSQNPRHKITKRGQNVTFRCDPISEHNRLYWYRQTLGQGPEFLTYFQNEAQLEKSRLLSDRFSAERPKGSFSTLEIQRTEQGDSAMYLCASSSTTDSPREKLFFGSGTQLSVL.

The chain links TRBV6-1 to TRBJ2-7; D not resolved. Germline-derived CDR1 and CDR2 are MNHNS and SASEGT. V gave up 1 base and J gave up 3 bases, with 13 bases separating them. This CDR3 contains 15 residues. CDR3 in amino acids: CASSEVLGSYYEQYF. The CDR3 DNA sequence: TGTGCCAGCAGTGAAGTTTTGGGCAGCTACTACGAGCAGTACTTC.

The CDR3 sequence is CATSDGSPPDTQYF. The CDR3 region has the DNA TGTGCCACCAGTGACGGGTCCCCCCCAGATACGCAGTATTTT. This sequence joins TRBV24-1 and TRBJ2-3; D is uncertain. CDR1 is KGHDR, CDR2 SFDVKD, per germline. V was shortened by 4 bases and J by 4 bases, with 11 bases between the two germline ends. The CDR3 consists of 14 residues.

As DNA, the CDR3 is TGTGCCAGCAGCCGGACAGGGAACACTGAAGCTTTCTTT. It is translated as CASSRTGNTEAFF. The rearrangement uses TRBV9 and TRBJ1-1, with 7 bases that match TRBD1. Germline values: CDR1 SGDLS, CDR2 YYNGEE. V trimming: 4 bases; J trimming: 1 base; junction bases outside the gene matches: 1. The CDR3 runs to 13 residues. The full variable domain, with the rest looked up from reference TRBV9 and TRBJ1-1, is DSGVTQTPKHLITATGQRVTLRCSPRSGDLSVYWYQQSLDQGLQFLIQYYNGEERAKGNILERFSAQQFPDLHSELNLSSLELGDSALYFCASSRTGNTEAFFGQGTRLTVV.

The chain combines TRBV25-1 with TRBJ1-1, with 10 nucleotides matching TRBD1. Germline CDR1 is MGHDK and CDR2 is SYGVNS. The CDR3 contains 14 residues. V shed 6 bases and J 2 bases; nucleotides not matched to a gene: 3. CDR3 residues: CASRRDRGNTEAFF. In nucleotides, the CDR3 is TGTGCCAGCAGGAGGGACAGGGGAAACACTGAAGCTTTCTTT.

The chain couples TRBV5-5 to TRBJ1-2, with 7 positions matching TRBD1. V gave up 4 bases and J gave up 8 bases; unmatched junction bases: 8. The CDR3 contains 13 residues. CDR1 and CDR2 from the germline V gene are SGHKS and YYEKEE (reference sequence). In DNA form, the CDR3 reads TGTGCCAGCAGCCCAGACAGGGATTACGGCTACACCTTC. Translation: CASSPDRDYGYTF.

The J gene is TRBJ1-6, the V gene TRBV9; D gene unclear. V was shortened by 3 bases and J by 9 bases, with 7 bases between the two germline ends. There are 12 residues in the CDR3. CDR1 is SGDLS, CDR2 YYNGEE, per germline. The CDR3 spells CASSAGGSPLHF. The CDR3 DNA is TGTGCCAGCAGCGCCGGAGGTTCACCCCTCCACTTT.

The gene calls are TRBV7-9 and TRBJ1-4; D remains unclear. The CDR3 has 15 residues. Trimming removed 1 base at V and 0 bases at J, with 6 bases between. Germline V lookup: CDR1 SEHNR, CDR2 FQNEAQ (reference sequence). The CDR3 DNA follows: TGTGCCAGCAGCTTAGTGTCAGCAACTAATGAAAAACTGTTTTTT. The encoded protein is CASSLVSATNEKLFF.

The chain combines TRBV7-2 with TRBJ1-3; 8 nucleotides match TRBD1. The CDR3 sequence is 15 residues long. V lost 5 bases, J lost 3 bases, and 6 bases stayed unmatched. CDR1 is SGHTA and CDR2 is FQGNSA in the germline V gene. The CDR3 bases are TGTGCCAGCAGCCAATCGACAGGGGTTGGAAACACCATATATTTT. As protein: CASSQSTGVGNTIYF. The whole variable domain, filled in from reference TRBV7-2 and TRBJ1-3, reads GAGVSQSPSNKVTEKGKDVELRCDPISGHTALYWYRQSLGQGLEFLIYFQGNSAPDKSGLPSDRFSAERTGGSVSTLTIQRTQQEDSAVYLCASSQSTGVGNTIYFGEGSWLTVV.

The CDR3 loop is CASRTGLTNEKLFF. CDR3 nucleotide sequence: TGCGCCAGCCGGACAGGGTTAACTAATGAAAAACTGTTTTTT. The V gene is TRBV10-2, the J gene TRBJ1-4, with 8 bases aligning to TRBD1. CDR1 is WSHSY, CDR2 SAAADI, per germline. The CDR3 consists of 14 residues. Germline trimming cut 8 bases from V and 1 base from J; bases unmatched to any gene: 3.

This clone has just one count. The CDR3 DNA reads as TGCGCCAGCAGTGAGTTTGGGCAGGGGGCCTACGAGCAGTACTTC. This gives the protein CASSEFGQGAYEQYF. The genes are TRBV10-1 and TRBJ2-7; 7 bases fit TRBD1. V shed 1 base, J shed 2 bases, and the junction held 5 bases outside the gene matches. Germline V CDR1 and CDR2: WNHNN, SYGVQD (reference sequence). CDR3 length: 15 residues.

V gene TRBV7-2 combines with J gene TRBJ2-5; the match to TRBD1 covers 10 bases. Germline V gene lookup returns CDR1 SGHTA and CDR2 FQGNSA. With 2 bases clipped from V and 5 bases from J, the junction kept 5 bases outside the gene matches. CDR3 length: 15 residues. The DNA of the CDR3 is TGTGCCAGCAGCTTATTGACAGGGGGCTGGGAGACCCAGTACTTC. Its translation is CASSLLTGGWETQYF. The full variable domain, in which reference TRBV7-2 and TRBJ2-5 provide the parts outside the CDR3, is GAGVSQSPSNKVTEKGKDVELRCDPISGHTALYWYRQSLGQGLEFLIYFQGNSAPDKSGLPSDRFSAERTGGSVSTLTIQRTQQEDSAVYLCASSLLTGGWETQYFGPGTRLLVL.

V usage is TRBV13 and J usage is TRBJ2-7; D not certain. The germline CDR1 and CDR2 sequences are PRHDT and FYEKMQ (reference sequence). This CDR3 is 12 amino acids long. V gave up 3 bases and J gave up 3 bases, with 6 bases separating them. CDR3 sequence: CASSFFLYEQYF. CDR3 sequence (DNA): TGTGCCAGCAGCTTCTTTCTCTACGAGCAGTACTTC. The variable domain in full, with the rest retrieved from reference TRBV13 and TRBJ2-7, is AAGVIQSPRHLIKEKRETATLKCYPIPRHDTVYWYQQGPGQDPQFLISFYEKMQSDKGSIPDRFSAQQFSDYHSELNMSSLELGDSALYFCASSFFLYEQYFGPGTRLTVT.